This is a list of T cell receptor beta chains from one sample in a study of vaccination effects on CD4 cells after COVID-19. Antigen specificity for these receptors is unknown. The table came from immunoSEQ multiplex PCR; TCRdb's copy has only in-frame clones and leaves some out. The sample yields about 40,000 clones, around 71% seen once. The sequenced sample was CD4+ T cells from PBMCs cultured without peptide, obtained after COVID-19 vaccination. Receptors were obtained from a human donor who received a COVID-19 vaccine. The CDR3 runs from the conserved cysteine through the conserved F or W. Fields, in order: CDR3 DNA, CDR3 protein, J gene, D gene, V gene, clone size. A D gene is named only where the DNA matches it firmly. For some rows the clone size is stated as once, few or many, or as a class when expanded; others skip it.

DNA: TGCGCCAGCTCGGGACAGGCGAACACCGGGGAGCTGTTTTTT; CDR3: CASSGQANTGELFF; J: TRBJ2-2; D: TRBD1; V: TRBV5-1; size: -
DNA: TGTGCCAGCAGCTCGGGACGCCGTCAATCCGAGCAGTACTTC; CDR3: CASSSGRRQSEQYF; J: TRBJ2-7; D: -; V: TRBV11-3; size: -
DNA: TGTGCCAGCTCACTTCAAGGAACTAGCGGGACCTACGAGCAGTACTTC; CDR3: CASSLQGTSGTYEQYF; J: TRBJ2-7; D: TRBD2; V: TRBV18; size: few
DNA: TGTGCCAGCAGCAAGAAGGACAGGGGGGATCCCTATAATTCACCCCTCCACTTT; CDR3: CASSKKDRGDPYNSPLHF; J: TRBJ1-6; D: -; V: TRBV21-1; size: -
DNA: TGTGCCAGCAGGGGGGGGACAGCCCGCAATCAGCCCCAGCATTTT; CDR3: CASRGGTARNQPQHF; J: TRBJ1-5; D: TRBD1; V: TRBV6-5; size: once
DNA: TGTGCCAGCAGTAAAACTTGGAAATACGAGCAGTACTTC; CDR3: CASSKTWKYEQYF; J: TRBJ2-7; D: -; V: TRBV27; size: -
DNA: TGTGCCTGGAGCTGGGGACAGGGAATTGGAAACACCATATATTTT; CDR3: CAWSWGQGIGNTIYF; J: TRBJ1-3; D: TRBD1; V: TRBV30; size: -
DNA: TGTGCCACCAGCAGGGACAGGGAACACGAGCAGTACTTC; CDR3: CATSRDREHEQYF; J: TRBJ2-7; D: TRBD1; V: TRBV15; size: few
DNA: TGTGCCACCAGTGATTTCTGGGGGTCCAGAGTCGATGAGCAGTTCTTC; CDR3: CATSDFWGSRVDEQFF; J: TRBJ2-1; D: -; V: TRBV24-1; size: -
DNA: TGTGCCAGCAGCTTGGATCAGGGGGCAAGGACCGGGGAGCTGTTTTTT; CDR3: CASSLDQGARTGELFF; J: TRBJ2-2; D: TRBD1; V: TRBV5-4; size: few
DNA: TGCAGCGTTGAAGAAGTAGCGGGGGGGCCTCCGCAGTTCTTC; CDR3: CSVEEVAGGPPQFF; J: TRBJ2-1; D: TRBD2; V: TRBV29-1; size: -
DNA: TGTGCCACCAGTGATATATCCGGACTAGCCGGGGAGCTGTTTTTT; CDR3: CATSDISGLAGELFF; J: TRBJ2-2; D: TRBD2; V: TRBV24-1; size: -
DNA: TGTGCCAGCAGTGCCTCCGGGACAGGGAACAATCAGCCCCAGCATTTT; CDR3: CASSASGTGNNQPQHF; J: TRBJ1-5; D: TRBD1; V: TRBV6-1; size: -
DNA: TGTGCCAGCAGCGGTGGAGGGGGGTTTGGGAATTCACCCCTCCACTTT; CDR3: CASSGGGGFGNSPLHF; J: TRBJ1-6; D: -; V: TRBV3-1/TRBV3-2; size: -
DNA: TGTGCCAGCAGTGAGGGCCTACATAATCAGCCCCAGCATTTT; CDR3: CASSEGLHNQPQHF; J: TRBJ1-5; D: -; V: TRBV6-1; size: -
DNA: TGTGCCAGCAGTGAAGCGCTCGGCTACACCTTC; CDR3: CASSEALGYTF; J: TRBJ1-2; D: -; V: TRBV6-1; size: few
DNA: TGTGCCAGCAGCTTAGGCCAGGGTATGGATACGCAGTATTTT; CDR3: CASSLGQGMDTQYF; J: TRBJ2-3; D: -; V: TRBV7-9; size: -
DNA: TGTGCCAGTAATCAGGGACCGAACACCGGGGAGCTGTTTTTT; CDR3: CASNQGPNTGELFF; J: TRBJ2-2; D: -; V: TRBV19; size: -
DNA: TGTGCCAGCACTCGGGGGGCCTCTGGAAACACCATATATTTT; CDR3: CASTRGASGNTIYF; J: TRBJ1-3; D: -; V: TRBV5-8; size: -
DNA: TGTGCCAGCCAGTGGTCAGGTCAAACCTACGAGCAGTACTTC; CDR3: CASQWSGQTYEQYF; J: TRBJ2-7; D: -; V: TRBV2; size: -
DNA: TGCGCCAGCAGAGGGGAAACTGAAGCTTTCTTT; CDR3: CASRGETEAFF; J: TRBJ1-1; D: -; V: TRBV5-1; size: few
DNA: TGTGCCAGCTCACAAAACGGACGGGATGAAGCTTTCTTT; CDR3: CASSQNGRDEAFF; J: TRBJ1-1; D: -; V: TRBV18; size: -
DNA: TGTGCCATCAATCGGGACAGGCAGAACACTGAAGCTTTCTTT; CDR3: CAINRDRQNTEAFF; J: TRBJ1-1; D: TRBD1; V: TRBV10-3; size: -
DNA: TGTGCCAGCTCACCACTCTCCTCGCTAGCGGGAGTTTCACAAATTCATGAGCAGTTCTTC; CDR3: CASSPLSSLAGVSQIHEQFF; J: TRBJ2-1; D: TRBD2; V: TRBV18; size: -
DNA: TGTGCCAGCAGTGAGGGGTCCTACAATGAGCAGTTCTTC; CDR3: CASSEGSYNEQFF; J: TRBJ2-1; D: -; V: TRBV6-1; size: -
DNA: TGTGCCAGTACCCTTAGCGGGCAGAGCTCCTACAATGAGCAGTTCTTC; CDR3: CASTLSGQSSYNEQFF; J: TRBJ2-1; D: TRBD2; V: TRBV19; size: -
DNA: TGTGCCAGTAGTCAGGGGACTTCCTATAATTCACCCCTCCACTTT; CDR3: CASSQGTSYNSPLHF; J: TRBJ1-6; D: -; V: TRBV19; size: -
DNA: TGTGCCAGCAGACAACAACAGGGGAGCACTGAAGCTTTCTTT; CDR3: CASRQQQGSTEAFF; J: TRBJ1-1; D: TRBD1; V: TRBV2; size: -
DNA: TGTGCCACGGGCCAAAGCAATGTGGGGGAGCAGTACTTC; CDR3: CATGQSNVGEQYF; J: TRBJ2-7; D: -; V: TRBV3-1/TRBV3-2; size: medium-sized
DNA: TGCGCCAGCAGTGGGGGGGCCTCAGATACGCAGTATTTT; CDR3: CASSGGASDTQYF; J: TRBJ2-3; D: -; V: TRBV5-1; size: once
DNA: TGTGCCAGCTCACCACTCGGGACGGCGAACACTGAAGCTTTCTTT; CDR3: CASSPLGTANTEAFF; J: TRBJ1-1; D: -; V: TRBV18; size: -
DNA: TGTGCCAGCAGCCAATTCGGTTACACTGAAGCTTTCTTT; CDR3: CASSQFGYTEAFF; J: TRBJ1-1; D: -; V: TRBV3-1/TRBV3-2; size: -
DNA: TGTGCCATCAGGACGGCAGCCCGGGGCACTGAAGCTTTCTTT; CDR3: CAIRTAARGTEAFF; J: TRBJ1-1; D: -; V: TRBV10-3; size: -
DNA: TGCGCCAGCAGCTTGGGGGGGGCGATGAACACTGAAGCTTTCTTT; CDR3: CASSLGGAMNTEAFF; J: TRBJ1-1; D: -; V: TRBV5-1; size: -
DNA: TGTGCCAGCCTAGCGGGTACCAACACCGGGGAGCTGTTTTTT; CDR3: CASLAGTNTGELFF; J: TRBJ2-2; D: TRBD2; V: TRBV27; size: -
DNA: TGTGCCAGCAGCTTACTGGACTCAACCCTCGAAGCTTTCTTT; CDR3: CASSLLDSTLEAFF; J: TRBJ1-1; D: -; V: TRBV11-2; size: -
DNA: TGCGCCAGCAGCACCTCGTCCGGGACTAGCGGCGGCCAGCAGTACTTC; CDR3: CASSTSSGTSGGQQYF; J: TRBJ2-7; D: TRBD2; V: TRBV5-1; size: -
DNA: TGTGGGGGGACAAGGGACTTGGGGTCACCCCTCCACTTT; CDR3: CGGTRDLGSPLHF; J: TRBJ1-6; D: -; V: TRBV2; size: few
DNA: TGTGCCAGCAGTGCCGGGGCCAACGTCCTGACTTTC; CDR3: CASSAGANVLTF; J: TRBJ2-6; D: -; V: TRBV2; size: -
DNA: TGTGCCAGCAGTGGGGGGACTAGCGGGAGGACAGATACGCAGTATTTT; CDR3: CASSGGTSGRTDTQYF; J: TRBJ2-3; D: TRBD2; V: TRBV25-1; size: few
DNA: TGCGCCAGCAGCTTGGGCGGCCAAGAGACCCAGTACTTC; CDR3: CASSLGGQETQYF; J: TRBJ2-5; D: -; V: TRBV5-1; size: -
DNA: TGTGCCAGCAGCGTCGACAGGGGTGGCACCGGGGAGCTGTTTTTT; CDR3: CASSVDRGGTGELFF; J: TRBJ2-2; D: TRBD1; V: TRBV9; size: -
DNA: TGCAGCGTTGCTACAGGGTCAGTTGGAAACACCATATATTTT; CDR3: CSVATGSVGNTIYF; J: TRBJ1-3; D: -; V: TRBV29-1; size: -
DNA: TGTGCCAGCTCACCAGGGAGACAGGGGGGTTCGGGCTACACCTTC; CDR3: CASSPGRQGGSGYTF; J: TRBJ1-2; D: TRBD1; V: TRBV18; size: -
DNA: TGTGCCAGCAGTGAACAGGGAGGCGGCTACACCTTC; CDR3: CASSEQGGGYTF; J: TRBJ1-2; D: -; V: TRBV6-4; size: -
DNA: TGTGCCAGCAGCTTGGGACTAGCGGACACCGGGGAGCTGTTTTTT; CDR3: CASSLGLADTGELFF; J: TRBJ2-2; D: TRBD2; V: TRBV5-4; size: -
DNA: TGTGCCTGGAGCGTAGGGGGGAATCAGCCCCAGCATTTT; CDR3: CAWSVGGNQPQHF; J: TRBJ1-5; D: -; V: TRBV30; size: -
DNA: TGTGCCAGCAGTCAACGCGTGGCCTACGAGCAGTACTTC; CDR3: CASSQRVAYEQYF; J: TRBJ2-7; D: -; V: TRBV12-3/TRBV12-4; size: -
DNA: TGTGCCAGCAGCCAAAGAGAGGGACACACTGAAGCTTTCTTT; CDR3: CASSQREGHTEAFF; J: TRBJ1-1; D: -; V: TRBV5-8; size: -
DNA: TGTGCCAGCACCGATACCGGGACTAGAGGGACAGATACGCAGTATTTT; CDR3: CASTDTGTRGTDTQYF; J: TRBJ2-3; D: TRBD2; V: TRBV11-2; size: -
DNA: TGTGCCAGCAGCCAAGAGACGGCTAGAGGCTACACCTTC; CDR3: CASSQETARGYTF; J: TRBJ1-2; D: -; V: TRBV3-1/TRBV3-2; size: -
DNA: TGTGCCAGCAGCCCGGAAATGAGCTCCTATAATTCACCCCTCCACTTT; CDR3: CASSPEMSSYNSPLHF; J: TRBJ1-6; D: -; V: TRBV5-8; size: -
DNA: TGCGCCAGCAGCCTCGGCCTAGCGCGAGACATGGAGCAGTACTTC; CDR3: CASSLGLARDMEQYF; J: TRBJ2-7; D: -; V: TRBV4-1; size: few
DNA: TGTGCCTGGGGACCTATTGCCTATGGCTACACCTTC; CDR3: CAWGPIAYGYTF; J: TRBJ1-2; D: -; V: TRBV30; size: once
DNA: TGTGCCAGTAGTATGTCCAGGGGGCAGGGTGGCTACACCTTC; CDR3: CASSMSRGQGGYTF; J: TRBJ1-2; D: TRBD1; V: TRBV19; size: -
DNA: TGTGCCAGCAGCCAGACAGGGATCCATCAGCCCCAGCATTTT; CDR3: CASSQTGIHQPQHF; J: TRBJ1-5; D: TRBD1; V: TRBV6-5; size: -